What follows are 7 T cell receptor beta chains derived from one specimen sequenced in a study of T cell repertoires in cytomegalovirus infection. MiXCR, run by TCRdb on the reads, gives a single entry per CDR3 protein. The data show roughly 230,000 distinct CDR3 sequences, around 12% seen once. Sequences were obtained from PBMCs. These receptors were collected from a human donor in good health (CMV status not recorded). Some clones in this sample may be carry-over from other donors' samples.

The chain recombines TRBV19 with TRBJ2-5; D remains ambiguous. CDR1 LNHDA and CDR2 SQIVND come from the germline V gene (reference sequence). The germline V and J ends were trimmed by 4 bases and 5 bases, with 5 bases remaining between them. This CDR3 has 11 residues. CDR3 nucleotides: TGTGCCAGTAGTACCGAGGAGACCCAGTACTTC. Its protein is CASSTEETQYF.

This clonotype has ten or more counts. The rearrangement joins TRBV7-2 to TRBJ2-7; TRBD2 might be the D (5 bases). This CDR3 is built from 14 residues. Germline CDR1 is SGHTA and CDR2 is FQGNSA. With 5 bases removed from V and 2 bases from J, the gap between germline ends came to 13 bases. CDR3 sequence (DNA): TGTGCCAGCAGCCCCCAGCGGAGACCCTACGAGCAGTACTTC. Protein sequence: CASSPQRRPYEQYF.

V and J are TRBV20-1 and TRBJ2-7; 12 nucleotides match TRBD2. This CDR3 contains 14 residues. Germline V gene lookup returns CDR1 DFQATT and CDR2 SNEGSKA (reference sequence). V lost 5 bases, J lost 5 bases, and 7 bases stayed unmatched. The DNA for the CDR3 is TGCAGTGCTCTGGGACTAGCGGGCCCCCACGAGCAGTACTTC. Amino acids: CSALGLAGPHEQYF.

The chain uses TRBV20-1 and TRBJ1-4; possibly TRBD1 for D (5 bases). V lost 2 bases and J 5 bases, leaving 9 bases between the germline ends. This CDR3 has 13 amino acids. Germline V gene lookup returns CDR1 DFQATT and CDR2 SNEGSKA (reference sequence). The chain's CDR3 is CSARSNRNEKLFF. Written as DNA, the CDR3 is TGCAGTGCTAGAAGTAACAGGAATGAAAAACTGTTTTTT.

This clonotype was observed a handful of times. CDR3: CSVESGETQYF. Here the CDR3 DNA reads TGCAGCGTTGAGTCTGGGGAGACCCAGTACTTC. This chain uses TRBV29-1 with TRBJ2-5; D unclear. Trimming took off 3 bases at V and 5 bases at J, with 7 bases between the two ends. CDR3 length: 11 amino acids. Germline V gene sequence: CDR1 SQVTM, CDR2 ANQGSEA.

The V gene is TRBV2, the J gene TRBJ2-7; D is unresolved. Between the trimmed V and J ends, which lost 1 base and 6 bases, there was a span of 10 bases. From germline, CDR1 is SNHLY and CDR2 FYNNEI. The CDR3 covers 13 residues. The CDR3 DNA is TGTGCCAGCAGTGAAGGAACAGTCGGCGAGCAGTACTTC. This gives the protein CASSEGTVGEQYF.

This clonotype was seen at least ten times. The chain uses TRBV7-8 and TRBJ1-2; the D is unclear. The CDR3 sequence is 13 residues long. V shed 5 bases and J shed 0 bases, with 7 bases lying between them. CDR1 is SGHVS and CDR2 is FQNEAQ in the germline V gene. CDR3 sequence reads: CASSDNANYGYTF. The CDR3 bases are TGTGCCAGCAGCGATAACGCTAACTATGGCTACACCTTC.